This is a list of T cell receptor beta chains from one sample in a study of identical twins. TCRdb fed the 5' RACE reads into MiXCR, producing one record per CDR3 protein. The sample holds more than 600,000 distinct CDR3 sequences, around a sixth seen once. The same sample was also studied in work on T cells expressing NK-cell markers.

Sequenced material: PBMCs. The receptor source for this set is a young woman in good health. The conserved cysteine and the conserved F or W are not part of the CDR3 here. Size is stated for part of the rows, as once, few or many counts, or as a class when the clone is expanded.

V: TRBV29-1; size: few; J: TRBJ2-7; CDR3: SVATGDEQY
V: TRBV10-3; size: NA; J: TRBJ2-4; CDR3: ASSELGARAHRRDIQY
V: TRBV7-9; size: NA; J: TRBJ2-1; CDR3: ASSQTSGDYNEQF
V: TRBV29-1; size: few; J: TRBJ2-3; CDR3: SVEGAYGTDTQY
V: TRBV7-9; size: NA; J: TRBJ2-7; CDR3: ASSLGSRVHEQY
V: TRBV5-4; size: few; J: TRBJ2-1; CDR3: ASSLEQGWNEQF
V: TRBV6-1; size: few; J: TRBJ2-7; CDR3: ASREYRGREGEQY
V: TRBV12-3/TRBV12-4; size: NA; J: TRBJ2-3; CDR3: ASSLPTDRTDTQY
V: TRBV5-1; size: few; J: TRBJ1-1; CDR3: ANSLDLTEAF
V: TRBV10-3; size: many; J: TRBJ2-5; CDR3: AISEGQETQY
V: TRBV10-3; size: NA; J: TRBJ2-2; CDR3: ATGTNLAWELF
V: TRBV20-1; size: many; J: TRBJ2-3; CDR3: SANRPDEDTQY
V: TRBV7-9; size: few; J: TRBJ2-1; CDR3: ASSLHLGRYNEQF
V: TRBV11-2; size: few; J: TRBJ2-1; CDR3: ASSSHRGPYNEQF
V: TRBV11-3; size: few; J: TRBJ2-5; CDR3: ASSSGSGGGETQY
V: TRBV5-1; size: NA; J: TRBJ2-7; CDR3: ASSTDWSSYEQY
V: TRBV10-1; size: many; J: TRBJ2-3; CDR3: ASSEGGPTSTDTQY
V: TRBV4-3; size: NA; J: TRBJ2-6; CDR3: ASSQEWGRAGANVLT
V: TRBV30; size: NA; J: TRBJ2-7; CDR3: ASETGYTYEQY
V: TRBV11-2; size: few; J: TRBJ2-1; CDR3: ASSPSFDSYNEQF
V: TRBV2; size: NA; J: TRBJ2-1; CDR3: ASNPYSALEQF
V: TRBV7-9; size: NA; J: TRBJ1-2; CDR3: ASSLLHLDYGYT
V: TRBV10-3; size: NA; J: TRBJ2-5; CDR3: AISESQTGMETQY
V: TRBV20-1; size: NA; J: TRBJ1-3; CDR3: SARDLAGSGNTIY
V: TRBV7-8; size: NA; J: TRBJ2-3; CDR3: ASSLRSLLTDTQY
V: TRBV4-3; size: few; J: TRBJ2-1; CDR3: ASSQVRLAGIEQF
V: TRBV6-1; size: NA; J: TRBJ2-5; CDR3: ASSPFGQGEKTQY
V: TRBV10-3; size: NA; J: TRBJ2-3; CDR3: ASGTSGTLDTQY